A selection of T cell receptor beta chains follows, all from one sample in a study of graft-versus-host responses after intestinal transplantation. No antigen is known for these receptors. TCRdb's copy holds only in-frame clones and misses some; the assay was immunoSEQ multiplex PCR. The sample lists about 89,000 clones, 85% to 95% occurring once. The material was unstimulated CD4+ T cells sorted from spleen or lymph node cells, obtained before transplant. The receptors come from a human donor who was the organ donor for an intestinal transplant. Both conserved end residues are part of each CDR3. The D gene is left open where the match is weak. Rows give clone size only sometimes, using once, few, many, or a class for an expanded clone.

NA	TRBV27	TRBD2	TRBJ2-1	TGTGCCAGCTTCACTGGGTCGGGTGCAGGACTAGCGGGGGTCAATGAGCAGTTCTTC	CASFTGSGAGLAGVNEQFF
NA	TRBV2	NA	TRBJ1-1	TGTGCCAGCAGAAGACAGGAGGTCACTGAAGCTTTCTTT	CASRRQEVTEAFF
NA	TRBV27	TRBD1	TRBJ1-5	TGTGCCAGCAGTCCCAAAGACAGGGTATCGAGTCAGCCCCAGCATTTT	CASSPKDRVSSQPQHF
NA	TRBV4-3	TRBD1	TRBJ2-1	TGCGCCAGCAGCCAAGAGGACAGGGGGTTTGGTAGGAATGAGCAGTTCTTC	CASSQEDRGFGRNEQFF
NA	TRBV19	NA	TRBJ1-3	TGTGCCAGTAGTATTGGTCACAGGGCGGGCTCTGGAAACACCATATATTTT	CASSIGHRAGSGNTIYF
NA	TRBV10-3	NA	TRBJ1-5	TGTGCCATCAGTGAGTCGGGCCCTAGCAATCAGCCCCAGCATTTT	CAISESGPSNQPQHF
few	TRBV6-6	TRBD2	TRBJ2-3	TGTGCCAGCAGCCCACGGCGCGGGGGGACAGATACGCAGTATTTT	CASSPRRGGTDTQYF
NA	TRBV10-3	NA	TRBJ1-1	TGTGCCATCCAGGGGCTGAACACTGAAGCTTTCTTT	CAIQGLNTEAFF
NA	TRBV29-1	NA	TRBJ2-6	TGCAGCGCCCTGCAGACTGCCCCGGTCTCTGGGGCCAACGTCCTGACTTTC	CSALQTAPVSGANVLTF
NA	TRBV7-6	NA	TRBJ1-5	TGTGCCAGCAGCTTTTTTAATCAGCCCCAGCATTTT	CASSFFNQPQHF